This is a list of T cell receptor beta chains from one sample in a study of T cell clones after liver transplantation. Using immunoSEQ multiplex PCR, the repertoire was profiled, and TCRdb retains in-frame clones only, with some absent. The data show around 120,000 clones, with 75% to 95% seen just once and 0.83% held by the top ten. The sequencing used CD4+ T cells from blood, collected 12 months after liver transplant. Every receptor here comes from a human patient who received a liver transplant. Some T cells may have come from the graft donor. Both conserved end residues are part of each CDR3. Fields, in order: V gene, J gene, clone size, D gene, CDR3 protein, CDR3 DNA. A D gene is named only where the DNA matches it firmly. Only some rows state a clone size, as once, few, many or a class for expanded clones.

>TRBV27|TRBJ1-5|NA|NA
CASSGHNRSNQPQHF
TGTGCCAGCAGTGGACACAACCGTAGCAATCAGCCCCAGCATTTT
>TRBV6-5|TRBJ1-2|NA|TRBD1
CASSSPTGGDYGYTF
TGTGCCAGCAGTTCCCCGACAGGGGGCGACTATGGCTACACCTTC
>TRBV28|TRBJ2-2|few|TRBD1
CASSRWTGMELFF
TGTGCCAGCAGTCGATGGACAGGGATGGAGCTGTTTTTT
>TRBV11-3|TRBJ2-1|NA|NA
CASSPAGTLNEQFF
TGTGCCAGCAGCCCGGCCGGGACTCTTAATGAGCAGTTCTTC
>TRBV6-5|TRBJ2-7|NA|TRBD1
CASSPGDRAYEQYF
TGTGCCAGCAGTCCTGGGGACAGGGCGTACGAGCAGTACTTC
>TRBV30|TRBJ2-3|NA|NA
CAWSHRMVDTQYF
TGTGCCTGGAGTCATCGCATGGTAGATACGCAGTATTTT
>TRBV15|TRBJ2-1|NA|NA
CATSREGSTAFEQFF
TGTGCCACCAGCAGAGAGGGGTCGACAGCCTTTGAGCAGTTCTTC
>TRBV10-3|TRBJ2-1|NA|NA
CAISPNNEQFF
TGTGCCATCAGTCCGAACAATGAGCAGTTCTTC
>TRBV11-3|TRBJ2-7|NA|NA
CASSLVRGSYEQYF
TGTGCCAGCAGCTTAGTTCGCGGCTCCTACGAGCAGTACTTC
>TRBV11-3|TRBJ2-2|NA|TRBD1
CASSFRQGTVTGELFF
TGTGCCAGCAGCTTCCGACAGGGGACTGTCACCGGGGAGCTGTTTTTT
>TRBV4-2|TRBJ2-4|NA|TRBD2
CASSQPSLAGVGNIQYF
TGTGCCAGCAGCCAACCCTCTCTGGCGGGAGTGGGAAACATTCAGTACTTC
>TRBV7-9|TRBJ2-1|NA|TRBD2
CASSLEGGRGNEQFF
TGTGCCAGCAGCTTAGAAGGCGGGAGGGGGAATGAGCAGTTCTTC
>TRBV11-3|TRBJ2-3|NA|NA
CASSLDLQGLSTDTQYF
TGTGCCAGCAGCTTAGATTTACAGGGCCTGAGCACAGATACGCAGTATTTT
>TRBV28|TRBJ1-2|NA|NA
CASSSPPAGAYGYTF
TGTGCCAGCAGTTCTCCCCCTGCGGGGGCCTATGGCTACACCTTC
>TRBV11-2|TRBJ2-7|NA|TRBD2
CASSSGLAFGQYF
TGTGCCAGCAGCTCGGGACTAGCTTTTGGGCAGTACTTC
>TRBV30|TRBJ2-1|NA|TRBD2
CAWTSGSRKFF
TGTGCCTGGACTAGCGGGAGTCGTAAGTTCTTC
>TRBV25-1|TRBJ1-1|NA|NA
CASSEYRGGWGTEAFF
TGTGCCAGCAGTGAATATAGGGGAGGGTGGGGCACTGAAGCTTTCTTT
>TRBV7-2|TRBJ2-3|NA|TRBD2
CASSLGGGRGTDTQYF
TGTGCCAGCAGCTTAGGGGGCGGGAGGGGCACAGATACGCAGTATTTT
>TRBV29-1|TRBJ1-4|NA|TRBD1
CSVVYRGGEKLFF
TGCAGCGTTGTCTACAGGGGAGGGGAAAAACTGTTTTTT
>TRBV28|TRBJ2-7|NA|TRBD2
CASSYWTSGYPYEQYF
TGTGCCAGCAGTTATTGGACTAGCGGATACCCCTACGAGCAGTACTTC
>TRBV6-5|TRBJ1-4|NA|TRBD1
CASRDSVNEKLFF
TGTGCCAGCCGGGACAGCGTGAATGAAAAACTGTTTTTT
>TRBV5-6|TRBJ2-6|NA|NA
CASSSLGGANVLTF
TGTGCCAGCAGCTCCCTCGGTGGGGCCAACGTCCTGACTTTC
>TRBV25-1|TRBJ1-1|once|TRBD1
CASRRTGVLTEAFF
TGTGCCAGCAGGAGGACAGGGGTTTTAACTGAAGCTTTCTTT
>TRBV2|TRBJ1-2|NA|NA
CASSPGGVNYGYTF
TGTGCCAGCAGTCCGGGAGGGGTTAACTATGGCTACACCTTC
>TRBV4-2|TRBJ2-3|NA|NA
CASSLAVGIDTDTQYF
TGTGCCAGCAGCCTGGCGGTTGGCATTGACACAGATACGCAGTATTTT
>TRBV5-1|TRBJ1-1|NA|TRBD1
CASSLLQLGGRGTEAFF
TGCGCCAGCAGCTTGCTGCAACTTGGGGGCAGGGGGACTGAAGCTTTCTTT
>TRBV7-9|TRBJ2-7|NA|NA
CASSPGSASLEQYF
TGTGCCAGCAGCCCCGGGTCGGCATCCCTCGAGCAGTACTTC
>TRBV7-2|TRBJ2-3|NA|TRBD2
CASSLESAGLAGGYTQYF
TGTGCCAGCAGCTTAGAGTCGGCGGGACTAGCGGGAGGGTATACGCAGTATTTT
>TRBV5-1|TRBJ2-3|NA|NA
CASYGQRRGDTQYF
TGCGCCAGCTACGGACAGCGACGGGGAGATACGCAGTATTTT
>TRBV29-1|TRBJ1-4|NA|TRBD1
CSVQGTATTNEKLFF
TGCAGCGTTCAGGGGACAGCGACAACTAATGAAAAACTGTTTTTT
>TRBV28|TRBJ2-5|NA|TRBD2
CATRGGTYQETQYF
TGTGCCACGCGGGGAGGGACCTACCAAGAGACCCAGTACTTC
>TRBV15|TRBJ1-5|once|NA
CATSRDLGEPQHF
TGTGCCACCAGCAGAGATCTCGGGGAGCCCCAGCATTTT